The 18 T cell receptor beta chains below all came from one sample that was sequenced in a study of cytotoxic CD8 clonotypes in ibrutinib-treated CLL. The table came from immunoSEQ multiplex PCR; TCRdb's copy has only in-frame clones and leaves some out. The sample holds 200,000 to 250,000 clones, 60% to 80% seen once. The source was PBMCs, collected after 12 months of ibrutinib treatment. Receptor source: a human donor with chronic lymphocytic leukemia.

The V and J genes are TRBV12-2 and TRBJ2-2. TRBV12-2 is labeled a pseudogene. The CDR3 is 18 residues long. CDR3 amino acids: CASRLVRTRGANTGELFF. The CDR3 DNA is TGTGCAAGTCGCTTAGTTAGGACGAGGGGGGCGAACACCGGGGAGCTGTTTTTT.

The V call is TRBV5-4, the J call TRBJ2-5, with 10 bases fitting TRBD2. CDR3 size: 17 residues. The V gene's germline CDR1 is SGHNT and CDR2 YYREEE (reference sequence). V lost 4 bases, J lost 4 bases, and 13 bases stayed unmatched. The CDR3 DNA reads as TGTGCCAGCAGCAGTGATTCCCCTAGCGGGAGAGGAGAGACCCAGTACTTC. Its protein product is CASSSDSPSGRGETQYF.

The chain combines TRBV13 with TRBJ2-7, with D perhaps being TRBD1 or TRBD2 (5 bases each). The germline V and J ends were trimmed by 5 bases and 3 bases, with 8 bases remaining between them. This CDR3 has 12 amino acids. Germline loops: CDR1 PRHDT, CDR2 FYEKMQ (reference sequence). Here the CDR3 reads CASSPGSYEQYF. The CDR3 nucleotides are TGTGCCAGCAGCCCAGGGAGCTACGAGCAGTACTTC.

The rearrangement uses TRBV4-2 and TRBJ2-7, with 7 bases aligning to TRBD1. The CDR3 totals 12 residues. The junction had 3 bases not matched to a gene; V was cut back by 5 bases and J by 5 bases. The germline V gene encodes CDR1 LGHNA and CDR2 YNFKEQ. The DNA for the CDR3 is TGTGCCAGCAGCTTAGGGGGCCACGAGCAGTACTTC. Translation gives CASSLGGHEQYF.

This clone was observed once. The chain has TRBV6-5 and TRBJ1-1, with D unclear. Trimming left V 5 bases short and J 11 bases short, with 12 bases between. Germline V CDR1 and CDR2: MNHEY, SVGAGI. The CDR3 spans 11 residues. Here the CDR3 DNA reads TGTGCCAGCAGTCAAGCAAATACGGCTTTCTTT. Translating gives CASSQANTAFF.

The chain recombines TRBV5-8 with TRBJ2-3; perhaps TRBD1 as D (5 bases). CDR3 size: 14 residues. Germline lookup yields CDR1 SGHTS and CDR2 YDEGEE. Trimming cost V 2 bases and J 9 bases, with 16 bases left between them. In DNA, the CDR3 is TGTGCCAGCAGCTTTGGGGCGACCCAAGGGACGCAGTATTTT. It encodes CASSFGATQGTQYF. Using reference TRBV5-8 and TRBJ2-3 for the parts outside the CDR3, the full variable domain is EAGVTQSPTHLIKTRGQQATLRCSPISGHTSVYWYQQALGLGLQFLLWYDEGEERNRGNFPPRFSGRQFPNYSSELNVNALELEDSALYLCASSFGATQGTQYFGPGTRLTVL.

The chain recombines TRBV9 with TRBJ2-1; no clear D. The CDR3 length is 12 residues. CDR1 is SGDLS and CDR2 is YYNGEE in the germline V gene. V was trimmed by 5 bases and J by 7 bases, leaving 10 bases between them. The CDR3 region is CASRELGNEQFF. In DNA form, the CDR3 reads TGTGCCAGCAGGGAGCTGGGGAATGAGCAGTTCTTC.

The table lists this clone with a count of one. This chain links TRBV4-2 with TRBJ2-1, with 11 bases fitting TRBD2. J gave up 5 bases and V 4 bases, and 4 bases lay outside the gene matches. CDR1 and CDR2 (germline): LGHNA, YNFKEQ. This CDR3 is built from 15 residues. CDR3 DNA: TGTGCCAGCAGCCGTCTAGCGGGAGGCAACAATGAGCAGTTCTTC. Residues: CASSRLAGGNNEQFF.

The chain employs TRBV6-1 and TRBJ1-6; weak D call: TRBD1 (5 bases). CDR1 is MNHNS and CDR2 is SASEGT in the germline V gene. Trimming cost V 10 bases and J 8 bases, with 18 bases left between them. The CDR3 loop spans 14 amino acids. The CDR3 DNA sequence: TGTGCCACCTCATGGGGGGAGTTGGATTCACCCCTCCACTTT. Translating it yields CATSWGELDSPLHF.

V usage is TRBV25-1 and J usage is TRBJ2-1; possible D gene TRBD2, 5 bases. Germline CDR1 and CDR2: MGHDK and SYGVNS. The CDR3 runs to 13 residues. V dropped 3 bases and J dropped 10 bases, with 13 bases sitting between them. As DNA, the CDR3 is TGTGCCAGCAGTGATGAGGGTCCCTGGGAGCAGTTCTTC. This encodes CASSDEGPWEQFF.

CDR3 coding DNA: TGTGCCAGCTCACCACCCTCCACGACAGAGCAGTACTTC. Its translation is CASSPPSTTEQYF. The chain has TRBV18 and TRBJ2-7; D gene unclear. Trimming left V 0 bases short and J 7 bases short, with 10 bases between. The CDR3 consists of 13 residues. Per germline, CDR1 KGHSH and CDR2 LQKENI.

This CDR3 is CASSSRGLTGEQYF. DNA for the CDR3: TGTGCCAGCAGCTCCCGGGGACTAACGGGCGAGCAGTACTTC. V usage is TRBV7-8 and J usage is TRBJ2-7, with 7 positions matching TRBD2. Unmatched junction bases numbered 9, after V lost 4 bases and J lost 6 bases. Germline V gives CDR1 SGHVS, CDR2 FQNEAQ. This CDR3 has 14 residues.

The V gene is TRBV4-1, the J gene TRBJ2-2; D remains unclear. Germline V gene data show CDR1 as MGHRA and CDR2 as YSYEKL. V was pared by 6 bases and J by 1 base, with 18 bases between. CDR3 length: 17 amino acids. CDR3 nucleotide sequence: TGCGCCAGCAGTCCAACAAGGTTCGTAGGGAACACCGGGGAGCTGTTTTTT. This encodes CASSPTRFVGNTGELFF.

The J gene is TRBJ2-7, the V gene TRBV6-1; D assignment may be TRBD1 or TRBD2 (5 bases each). V was cut by 10 bases and J by 6 bases, with 22 bases left in between. This CDR3 region has 14 residues. The germline V gene has CDR1 MNHNS and CDR2 SASEGT. In nucleotides, the CDR3 is TGTGCCACCCCTTTGGGTGGGGGATCGACCGAGCAGTACTTC. As protein: CATPLGGGSTEQYF.

This clone was counted a single time. CDR3 in amino acids: CASSILRWGRQGTYEQYF. The CDR3 region has the DNA TGTGCCAGCAGCATACTCCGTTGGGGGAGACAGGGGACCTACGAGCAGTACTTC. The chain uses TRBV7-8 and TRBJ2-7; TRBD1 aligns across 8 bases. The trim removed 5 bases at V and 2 bases at J, leaving 17 bases unmatched. The germline gives CDR1 SGHVS, CDR2 FQNEAQ. This CDR3 contains 18 residues.

This chain connects TRBV14 to TRBJ1-2; D is perhaps TRBD1 (5 bases). The CDR3 loop spans 15 amino acids. With 4 bases removed from V and 6 bases from J, the gap between germline ends came to 18 bases. Per the germline V gene, CDR1 is SGHDN and CDR2 is FVKESK. For the CDR3, the DNA is TGTGCCAGCAGCCCCGACCCGACAGCACCCCATGGCTACACCTTC. Amino acid sequence: CASSPDPTAPHGYTF. Full variable domain (remainder filled in from reference TRBV14 and TRBJ1-2): EAGVTQFPSHSVIEKGQTVTLRCDPISGHDNLYWYRRVMGKEIKFLLHFVKESKQDESGMPNNRFLAERTGGTYSTLKVQPAELEDSGVYFCASSPDPTAPHGYTFGSGTRLTVV.

The gene calls are TRBV29-1 and TRBJ1-1; maybe TRBD1 (6 bases). The CDR3 totals 15 residues. V lost 0 bases and J lost 3, with 14 bases in between. CDR1 and CDR2 (germline): SQVTM, ANQGSEA. The CDR3 DNA follows: TGCAGCGTTGAAGAGCATGGGGGGCGAGACACTGAAGCTTTCTTT. As protein: CSVEEHGGRDTEAFF.

The gene calls are TRBV29-1 and TRBJ1-5; tentative D call: TRBD1 (5 bases). CDR1 SQVTM and CDR2 ANQGSEA come from the germline V gene. The germline V and J ends were trimmed by 4 bases and 2 bases, with 9 bases remaining between them. The CDR3 is made up of 13 amino acids. For the CDR3, the DNA is TGCAGCGTTGGGCAGGGTGGCAATCAGCCCCAGCATTTT. Amino acid sequence: CSVGQGGNQPQHF. The complete variable domain, with remaining parts taken from reference TRBV29-1 and TRBJ1-5, reads SAVISQKPSRDICQRGTSLTIQCQVDSQVTMMFWYRQQPGQSLTLIATANQGSEATYESGFVIDKFPISRPNLTFSTLTVSNMSPEDSSIYLCSVGQGGNQPQHFGDGTRLSIL.